A single sample is the source of the 14 T cell receptor beta chains below, sequenced in a study of blood T cell repertoires in COVID-19. Using immunoSEQ multiplex PCR, the repertoire was profiled, and TCRdb retains in-frame clones only, with some absent. This table holds 150,000 to 200,000 clones, approximately 86% found once. The sample was peripheral blood. All receptors come from a young man with acute or convalescent COVID-19.

V is TRBV10-2 and J is TRBJ2-2; possible D gene TRBD2, 6 bases. Germline lookup yields CDR1 WSHSY and CDR2 SAAADI. V lost 6 bases and J 2 bases, leaving 10 bases between the germline ends. The CDR3 has 14 residues. As DNA, the CDR3 is TGCGCCAGCAGCCGGGACTCCAACACCGGGGAGCTGTTTTTT. Translated, it gives CASSRDSNTGELFF.

This rearrangement joins TRBV19 to TRBJ1-5, with D possibly being TRBD1 (5 bases). V lost 7 bases, J lost 0 bases, and 13 bases lay in between. The CDR3 extends over 15 amino acids. Germline V gives CDR1 LNHDA, CDR2 SQIVND (reference sequence). The CDR3 DNA sequence: TGTGCCAGTATCGATACGGGGGGTAGCAATCAGCCCCAGCATTTT. This gives the protein CASIDTGGSNQPQHF.

The chain joins TRBV5-6 to TRBJ1-5, with D uncertain. This CDR3 is 16 amino acids long. Trimming left V 0 bases short and J 2 bases short, with 12 bases between. Germline loops: CDR1 SGHDT, CDR2 YYEEEE. This CDR3 is CASSLATGARNQPQHF. As DNA, the CDR3 is TGTGCCAGCAGCTTGGCCACGGGTGCGCGCAATCAGCCCCAGCATTTT. Combining the CDR3 with reference TRBV5-6 and TRBJ1-5 gives the whole variable domain DAGVTQSPTHLIKTRGQQVTLRCSPKSGHDTVSWYQQALGQGPQFIFQYYEEEERQRGNFPDRFSGHQFPNYSSELNVNALLLGDSALYLCASSLATGARNQPQHFGDGTRLSIL.

The CDR3 DNA follows: TGTGCCATCAGTGAGTCGAGAGGCACTGAAGCTTTCTTT. The encoded protein is CAISESRGTEAFF. V is TRBV10-3 and J is TRBJ1-1; D is unresolved. V was clipped by 0 bases and J by 4 bases, with 6 bases between them. This CDR3 is built from 13 residues. The germline V gene encodes CDR1 ENHRY and CDR2 SYGVKD.

The chain recombines TRBV5-8 with TRBJ2-3; TRBD1 aligns across 7 bases. Germline values: CDR1 SGHTS, CDR2 YDEGEE. This CDR3 has 14 residues. The trim removed 4 bases at V and 4 bases at J, leaving 6 bases unmatched. CDR3 amino acids: CASSLRTGSDTQYF. The CDR3 DNA reads TGTGCCAGCAGCCTACGGACAGGTTCAGATACGCAGTATTTT.

This clone was recorded once. The chain joins TRBV19 to TRBJ1-2; D not certain. V gave up 5 bases and J gave up 0 bases, with 13 bases separating them. Germline lookup yields CDR1 LNHDA and CDR2 SQIVND (reference sequence). The CDR3 spans 15 residues. CDR3 loop: CASSPSTAANYGYTF. The CDR3 DNA is TGTGCCAGTAGTCCTAGCACGGCCGCTAACTATGGCTACACCTTC.

The CDR3 here is CASSEMQGGLSQHF. The CDR3, as DNA: TGTGCCAGCAGTGAAATGCAGGGAGGTCTGTCCCAGCATTTT. The gene calls are TRBV2 and TRBJ1-5; perhaps TRBD1 as D (5 bases). Trimming removed 2 bases at V and 11 bases at J, with 16 bases between. Germline V gives CDR1 SNHLY, CDR2 FYNNEI. This CDR3 comprises 14 residues. The whole variable domain, remainder taken from reference TRBV2 and TRBJ1-5, is EPEVTQTPSHQVTQMGQEVILRCVPISNHLYFYWYRQILGQKVEFLVSFYNNEISEKSEIFDDQFSVERPDGSNFTLKIRSTKLEDSAMYFCASSEMQGGLSQHFGDGTRLSIL.

The V and J genes are TRBV28 and TRBJ1-1; a possible D gene is TRBD1 (5 bases). The CDR3 runs to 13 residues. Germline lookup yields CDR1 MDHEN and CDR2 SYDVKM. The ends were cut back, 3 bases at V and 1 base at J, with 6 bases in the middle. In nucleotides, the CDR3 is TGTGCCAGCAGTTTCGGACAGAACACTGAAGCTTTCTTT. This codes for CASSFGQNTEAFF.

The chain employs TRBV7-9 and TRBJ2-3, with a possible D match to TRBD2 (6 bases). The germline V gene has CDR1 SEHNR and CDR2 FQNEAQ (reference sequence). V was clipped by 0 bases and J by 3 bases, with 13 bases between them. This CDR3 is built from 16 residues. The CDR3 coding sequence is TGTGCCAGCAGCTTAGCCTCCGGGGGTACGACAGATACGCAGTATTTT. Protein product: CASSLASGGTTDTQYF.

This clone has a handful of counts. This sequence joins TRBV4-2 and TRBJ1-2; 11 bases are shared with TRBD1. Germline trimming cut 2 bases from V and 11 bases from J; bases unmatched to any gene: 4. The length of the CDR3 is 13 residues. Germline V lookup: CDR1 LGHNA, CDR2 YNFKEQ. The DNA of the CDR3 is TGTGCCAGCAGCCAACCGGACAGGGGGCGGTACACCTTC. Amino acids: CASSQPDRGRYTF.

The chain combines TRBV27 with TRBJ1-2; D perhaps matches TRBD1 (5 bases). Deletions cut 4 bases from V and 8 bases from J, with 17 bases between. CDR1 and CDR2 from the germline V gene are MNHEY and SMNVEV (reference sequence). The CDR3 spans 14 residues. CDR3 in DNA: TGTGCCAGCAGTTCCACACCCAGGGTGGAAGGCTACACCTTC. Encoded protein: CASSSTPRVEGYTF.

As DNA, the CDR3 is TGTGCCAGCAGTTCCGTACGGAGCGCCGGTGGCGGGGAGCAGTTCTTC. This sequence encodes CASSSVRSAGGGEQFF. This chain connects TRBV2 to TRBJ2-1; tentative D call: TRBD2 (5 bases). V shed 5 bases and J shed 10 bases, with 24 bases lying between them. Germline loops: CDR1 SNHLY, CDR2 FYNNEI. The CDR3 runs 16 residues. Variable domain in full (rest from reference TRBV2 and TRBJ2-1): EPEVTQTPSHQVTQMGQEVILRCVPISNHLYFYWYRQILGQKVEFLVSFYNNEISEKSEIFDDQFSVERPDGSNFTLKIRSTKLEDSAMYFCASSSVRSAGGGEQFFGPGTRLTVL.

The chain joins TRBV4-1 to TRBJ2-2, with 12 bases aligning to TRBD2. With V trimmed by 4 bases and J by 7 bases, 7 bases remained unmatched. Per germline, CDR1 MGHRA and CDR2 YSYEKL. This CDR3 has 16 residues. Here the CDR3 reads CASSRPSGGVNGELFF. The CDR3 DNA reads as TGCGCCAGCAGCCGCCCTAGCGGGGGGGTAAACGGGGAGCTGTTTTTT.

This clone has more than one count but fewer than ten. V gene TRBV19 combines with J gene TRBJ1-5; TRBD1 matches 7 bases. Germline V gene sequence: CDR1 LNHDA, CDR2 SQIVND (reference sequence). The CDR3 loop spans 14 amino acids. V was clipped by 4 bases and J by 9 bases; unmatched bases: 9. The DNA for the CDR3 is TGTGCCAGTAGTAGGACCGGGACAGCCTGGCCCCAGCATTTT. The encoded protein is CASSRTGTAWPQHF. Based on the CDR3 plus reference TRBV19 and TRBJ1-5, the full variable domain is DGGITQSPKYLFRKEGQNVTLSCEQNLNHDAMYWYRQDPGQGLRLIYYSQIVNDFQKGDIAEGYSVSREKKESFPLTVTSAQKNPTAFYLCASSRTGTAWPQHFGDGTRLSIL.